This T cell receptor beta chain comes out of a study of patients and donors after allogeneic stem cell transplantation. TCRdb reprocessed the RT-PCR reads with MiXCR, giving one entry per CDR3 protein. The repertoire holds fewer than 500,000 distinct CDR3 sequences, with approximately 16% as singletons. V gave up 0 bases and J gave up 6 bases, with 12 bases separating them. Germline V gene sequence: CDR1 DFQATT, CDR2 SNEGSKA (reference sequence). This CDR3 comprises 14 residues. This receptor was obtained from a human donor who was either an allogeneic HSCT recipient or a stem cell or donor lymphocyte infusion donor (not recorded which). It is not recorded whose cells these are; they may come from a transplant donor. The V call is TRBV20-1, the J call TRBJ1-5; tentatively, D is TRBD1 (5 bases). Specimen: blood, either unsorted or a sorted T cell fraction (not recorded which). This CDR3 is CSARDPGGGQPQHF. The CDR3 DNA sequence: TGCAGTGCTAGAGATCCGGGGGGGGGTCAGCCCCAGCATTTT.